The rows below give T cell receptor beta chains drawn from one sample of a study of cytotoxic CD8 clonotypes in ibrutinib-treated CLL. The assay was immunoSEQ multiplex PCR, and TCRdb's table has in-frame clones only and misses some. This sample yields roughly 180,000 clones, of which under 85% are seen a single time; over 4.5% belongs to the top ten. Sequencing used PBMCs, obtained after 24 months of ibrutinib treatment. The source of these receptors is a human donor with chronic lymphocytic leukemia. Both conserved end residues are part of each CDR3. A D gene is named only where the DNA matches it firmly. Some rows have no size entry. The others give once, few or many, or a class for an expanded clone.

v_gene: TRBV28
j_gene: TRBJ2-2
abundance: .
d_gene: TRBD1
len: 16
CDR3nt: TGTGCCAGCAGTTTAAGGGGACAGGGAGGGCCCGGGGAGCTGTTTTTT
CDR3aa: CASSLRGQGGPGELFF

v_gene: TRBV30
j_gene: TRBJ2-3
abundance: .
d_gene: .
len: 13
CDR3nt: TGTGCCTGGAGTGCTCAGTTCTCAGATACGCAGTATTTT
CDR3aa: CAWSAQFSDTQYF

v_gene: TRBV9
j_gene: TRBJ1-2
abundance: .
d_gene: .
len: 15
CDR3nt: TGTGCCAGCAGTCCTAACCCAGGGACAAGCTATGGCTACACCTTC
CDR3aa: CASSPNPGTSYGYTF

v_gene: TRBV27
j_gene: TRBJ1-1
abundance: .
d_gene: TRBD1
len: 16
CDR3nt: TGTGCCAGCAGTCGACAGGGGGTCCGGGTGAACACTGAAGCTTTCTTT
CDR3aa: CASSRQGVRVNTEAFF

v_gene: TRBV19
j_gene: TRBJ1-1
abundance: .
d_gene: TRBD1
len: 16
CDR3nt: TGTGCCAGTTCTAGGGACAGGATATTCAGGAATACTGAAGCTTTCTTT
CDR3aa: CASSRDRIFRNTEAFF

v_gene: TRBV9
j_gene: TRBJ2-1
abundance: .
d_gene: TRBD1
len: 16
CDR3nt: TGTGCCAGCAGCGAAACGGGACAGGGGGCACGTAATGAGCAGTTCTTC
CDR3aa: CASSETGQGARNEQFF

v_gene: TRBV9
j_gene: TRBJ2-3
abundance: .
d_gene: TRBD2
len: 17
CDR3nt: TGTGCCAGCAGCGTAGACATCTGGGCTAGCGGAACAGATACGCAGTATTTT
CDR3aa: CASSVDIWASGTDTQYF

v_gene: TRBV28
j_gene: TRBJ1-5
abundance: .
d_gene: .
len: 14
CDR3nt: TGTGCCAGCACCCTTGGGAGCATCAATCAGCCCCAGCATTTT
CDR3aa: CASTLGSINQPQHF

v_gene: TRBV30
j_gene: TRBJ1-5
abundance: many
d_gene: TRBD1
len: 15
CDR3nt: TGTGCCTGGAGTGCCGACAGGGTTGGCAATCAGCCCCAGCATTTT
CDR3aa: CAWSADRVGNQPQHF

v_gene: TRBV7-9
j_gene: TRBJ2-1
abundance: .
d_gene: TRBD1
len: 14
CDR3nt: TGTGCCAGCAGCCCCGGGACAGGTGTAAATGAGCAGTTCTTC
CDR3aa: CASSPGTGVNEQFF

v_gene: TRBV19
j_gene: TRBJ2-6
abundance: .
d_gene: TRBD2
len: 13
CDR3nt: TGTGCCAGTAATCTGGGGGGGACCAACGTCCTGACTTTC
CDR3aa: CASNLGGTNVLTF

v_gene: TRBV6-1
j_gene: TRBJ1-1
abundance: .
d_gene: .
len: 15
CDR3nt: TGTGCCAGCAGTGGGTTTTTGGGGGAACGAACTGAAGCTTTCTTT
CDR3aa: CASSGFLGERTEAFF

v_gene: TRBV18
j_gene: TRBJ1-2
abundance: .
d_gene: .
len: 13
CDR3nt: TGTGCCAGCTCGCCACCAGACAGGATGGGCTACACCTTC
CDR3aa: CASSPPDRMGYTF

v_gene: TRBV2
j_gene: TRBJ1-1
abundance: .
d_gene: .
len: 13
CDR3nt: TGTGCCAGCTTCTTTCGCCGGGACACTGAAGCTTTCTTT
CDR3aa: CASFFRRDTEAFF

v_gene: TRBV19
j_gene: TRBJ2-7
abundance: .
d_gene: TRBD2
len: 13
CDR3nt: TGTGCCAGTAGTTTGGCGGGAGGGGACGAGCAGTACTTC
CDR3aa: CASSLAGGDEQYF

v_gene: TRBV16
j_gene: TRBJ1-5
abundance: .
d_gene: .
len: 16
CDR3nt: TGTGCCAGCAGCCTCCACAGGCTAGAGGGCAATCAGCCCCAGCATTTT
CDR3aa: CASSLHRLEGNQPQHF

v_gene: TRBV30
j_gene: TRBJ2-5
abundance: .
d_gene: .
len: 14
CDR3nt: TGTGCCTGGGATCCCCCCCCCAGAGGGGAGACCCAGTACTTC
CDR3aa: CAWDPPPRGETQYF

v_gene: TRBV29-1
j_gene: TRBJ1-3
abundance: .
d_gene: .
len: 14
CDR3nt: TGCAGCGTTGAATTGTCGGGGCCTGGAAACACCATATATTTT
CDR3aa: CSVELSGPGNTIYF

v_gene: TRBV6-6
j_gene: TRBJ2-1
abundance: .
d_gene: .
len: 12
CDR3nt: TGTGCCAGCAGTTATGGAGACAATGAGCAGTTCTTC
CDR3aa: CASSYGDNEQFF

v_gene: TRBV27
j_gene: TRBJ2-2
abundance: few
d_gene: TRBD2
len: 19
CDR3nt: TGTGCCAGCAGTTTATCGATAACGGGAGGGGGAAAGGTATTCGGGGAGCTGTTTTTT
CDR3aa: CASSLSITGGGKVFGELFF

v_gene: TRBV2
j_gene: TRBJ1-5
abundance: .
d_gene: TRBD1
len: 14
CDR3nt: TGTGCCAGCAGGGGGACAGGGGAAGCTCAGCCCCAGCATTTT
CDR3aa: CASRGTGEAQPQHF

v_gene: TRBV28
j_gene: TRBJ1-5
abundance: .
d_gene: .
len: 19
CDR3nt: TGTGCCAGCTTCGAACCCGCGGGGGCAATGAGGTTGAGCAATCAGCCCCAGCATTTT
CDR3aa: CASFEPAGAMRLSNQPQHF

v_gene: TRBV11-3
j_gene: TRBJ2-7
abundance: once
d_gene: TRBD2
len: 15
CDR3nt: TGTGCCAGCAGCCACCTAGCGGGGATGAAGGACGAGCAGTACTTC
CDR3aa: CASSHLAGMKDEQYF

v_gene: TRBV2
j_gene: TRBJ2-6
abundance: once
d_gene: TRBD1
len: 16
CDR3nt: TGTGCCAGCAGTCGGACAGGCAACTCTGGGGCCAACGTCCTGACTTTC
CDR3aa: CASSRTGNSGANVLTF

v_gene: TRBV11-2
j_gene: TRBJ1-1
abundance: .
d_gene: .
len: 12
CDR3nt: TGTGCCAGCAGCCTACTAAACACTGAAGCTTTCTTT
CDR3aa: CASSLLNTEAFF

v_gene: TRBV6-5
j_gene: TRBJ1-5
abundance: .
d_gene: TRBD1
len: 15
CDR3nt: TGTGCCAGCAGCCAAAGAGGGGACAGGGAACAGCCCCAGCATTTT
CDR3aa: CASSQRGDREQPQHF

v_gene: TRBV7-2
j_gene: TRBJ2-4
abundance: .
d_gene: .
len: 17
CDR3nt: TGTGCCAGCAGCTTAACCTCCCCTGGGGGAACGAAAAACATTCAGTACTTC
CDR3aa: CASSLTSPGGTKNIQYF

v_gene: TRBV30
j_gene: TRBJ2-7
abundance: .
d_gene: TRBD1
len: 14
CDR3nt: TGTGCCTGGAGCGCCGGGACAGTCTCCTACGAGCAGTACTTC
CDR3aa: CAWSAGTVSYEQYF

v_gene: TRBV10-3
j_gene: TRBJ1-2
abundance: .
d_gene: TRBD1
len: 13
CDR3nt: TGTGCCATCAGGGGAGACAGGGGGTACGGCTACACCTTC
CDR3aa: CAIRGDRGYGYTF

v_gene: TRBV27
j_gene: TRBJ2-7
abundance: .
d_gene: .
len: 11
CDR3nt: TGTGCCAGCAGTTCGAGGTACGAGCAGTACTTC
CDR3aa: CASSSRYEQYF

v_gene: TRBV28
j_gene: TRBJ2-7
abundance: .
d_gene: .
len: 14
CDR3nt: TGTGCCAGCAGGGGAGAGGGACCTACCTACGAGCAGTACTTC
CDR3aa: CASRGEGPTYEQYF

v_gene: TRBV5-1
j_gene: TRBJ2-1
abundance: .
d_gene: .
len: 15
CDR3nt: TGCGCCAGCAGCTTGGATTCTGGGGCCTACAATGAGCAGTTCTTC
CDR3aa: CASSLDSGAYNEQFF

v_gene: TRBV6-1
j_gene: TRBJ2-7
abundance: .
d_gene: TRBD2
len: 17
CDR3nt: TGTGCCAGCAGTGTCCGGACTAGCGGGTCAAGGGCGGGCGAGCAGTACTTC
CDR3aa: CASSVRTSGSRAGEQYF